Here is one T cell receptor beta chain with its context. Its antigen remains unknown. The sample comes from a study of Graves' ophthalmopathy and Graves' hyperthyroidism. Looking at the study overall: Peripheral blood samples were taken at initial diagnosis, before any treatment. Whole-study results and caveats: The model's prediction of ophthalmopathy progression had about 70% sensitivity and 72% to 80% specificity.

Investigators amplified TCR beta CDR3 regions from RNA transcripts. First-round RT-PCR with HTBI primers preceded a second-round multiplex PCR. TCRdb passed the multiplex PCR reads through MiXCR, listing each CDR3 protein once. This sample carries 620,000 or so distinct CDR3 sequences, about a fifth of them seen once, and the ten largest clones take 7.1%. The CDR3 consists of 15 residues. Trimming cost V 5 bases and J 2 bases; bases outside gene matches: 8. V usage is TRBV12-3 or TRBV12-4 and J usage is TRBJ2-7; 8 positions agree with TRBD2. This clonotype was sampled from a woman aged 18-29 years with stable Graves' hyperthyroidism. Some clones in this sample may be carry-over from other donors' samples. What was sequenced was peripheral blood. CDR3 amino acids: CASSTLAGWPYEQYF. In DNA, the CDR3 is TGTGCCAGCAGTACCCTAGCGGGTTGGCCCTACGAGCAGTACTTC.